The 4 T cell receptor beta chains below all came from one sample that was sequenced in a study of graft-versus-host responses after intestinal transplantation. Grafts had their tissue processed, releasing intraepithelial and lamina propria lymphocytes. Repertoires were generated with immunoSEQ multiplex PCR, while TCRdb's copy carries only in-frame clones and drops some. The sample records over 8,000 clones, 55% to 75% being singletons. Sequences were derived from ileum tissue, sampled around 440 days after transplant. These receptors were obtained from a human patient who received an intestinal transplant, so some T cells may come from the graft donor.

The rearrangement uses TRBV6-9 and TRBJ2-2; the D is unclear. The CDR3 consists of 11 residues. Trimming left V 7 bases short and J 5 bases short, with 5 bases between. The germline CDR1 and CDR2 sequences are MNHGY and SVAAGI. Here the CDR3 DNA reads TGTGCCAGCACTAATACCGGGGAGCTGTTTTTT. This codes for CASTNTGELFF.

J is TRBJ2-3 and V is TRBV2; 8 positions agree with TRBD1. Germline V CDR1 and CDR2: SNHLY, FYNNEI. This CDR3 spans 19 amino acids. J lost 0 bases, V lost 5 bases, and 16 bases had no gene match. The CDR3 DNA reads TGTGCCAGCAGTTTTTCAGTGTCTCCGGGACAGGCTAGCACAGATACGCAGTATTTT. Translation gives CASSFSVSPGQASTDTQYF.

The V and J genes are TRBV6-1 and TRBJ1-5; D remains unclear. There are 14 residues in the CDR3. Trimming took off 2 bases at V and 1 base at J, with 6 bases between the two ends. Germline lookup yields CDR1 MNHNS and CDR2 SASEGT. The CDR3 DNA sequence: TGTGCCAGCAGTGAACCAGGCAGCAATCAGCCCCAGCATTTT. Protein: CASSEPGSNQPQHF.

The chain is built from TRBV7-2 and TRBJ2-6, with D uncertain. The CDR3 has 14 residues. V lost 6 bases and J 0 bases, leaving 6 bases between the germline ends. Per the germline V gene, CDR1 is SGHTA and CDR2 is FQGNSA. The CDR3 region has the DNA TGTGCCAGCAGACAAAACTCTGGGGCCAACGTCCTGACTTTC. This translates into CASRQNSGANVLTF.